These T cell receptor beta chains were read from a single sample in a study of blood T cell repertoires in COVID-19. Method: immunoSEQ multiplex PCR; TCRdb's copy keeps in-frame clones and lacks some. This table holds more than 200,000 clones, more than 75% found once. The sequenced material came from peripheral blood. The receptors come from a man aged 45-65 years with COVID-19, enrolled during active disease. Both conserved end residues are part of each CDR3. The D gene is left open where the match is weak. The size field is filled for only some rows; it gives once, few, many or a size class.

d_gene: .; v_gene: TRBV6-5; j_gene: TRBJ1-5; abundance: .; CDR3nt: TGTGCCAGCAGTTATTCATCGGGGCAGCCCCAGCATTTT; CDR3aa: CASSYSSGQPQHF
d_gene: TRBD1; v_gene: TRBV5-1; j_gene: TRBJ2-1; abundance: .; CDR3nt: TGCGCCAGCAACCGGGGACAGTCCGACAATGAGCAGTTCTTC; CDR3aa: CASNRGQSDNEQFF
d_gene: .; v_gene: TRBV29-1; j_gene: TRBJ2-5; abundance: .; CDR3nt: TGCAGCGTTGAAGGTGCCTCTGAGGAGACCCAGTACTTC; CDR3aa: CSVEGASEETQYF
d_gene: .; v_gene: TRBV3-1/TRBV3-2; j_gene: TRBJ2-5; abundance: once; CDR3nt: TGTGCCAGCAGCCAACGATTTGGAGGCCCGTCAGAGACCCAGTACTTC; CDR3aa: CASSQRFGGPSETQYF
d_gene: .; v_gene: TRBV13; j_gene: TRBJ2-7; abundance: .; CDR3nt: TGTGCCAGCAGCTCCCCAGGCTACGAGCAGTACTTC; CDR3aa: CASSSPGYEQYF
d_gene: .; v_gene: TRBV19; j_gene: TRBJ2-3; abundance: .; CDR3nt: TGTGCCAGTAGTAAGGTGGCAGGCTGGGGCACAGATACGCAGTATTTT; CDR3aa: CASSKVAGWGTDTQYF
d_gene: .; v_gene: TRBV29-1; j_gene: TRBJ2-5; abundance: .; CDR3nt: TGCAGCGCCCGTCCCCAAGAGACCCAGTACTTC; CDR3aa: CSARPQETQYF
d_gene: TRBD2; v_gene: TRBV7-2; j_gene: TRBJ2-7; abundance: .; CDR3nt: TGTGCCAGCAGCTTAGGGCAGCGGGGGGGCTTATACGAGCAGTACTTC; CDR3aa: CASSLGQRGGLYEQYF
d_gene: .; v_gene: TRBV3-1/TRBV3-2; j_gene: TRBJ1-6; abundance: .; CDR3nt: TGTGCCAGCAGCCGGAATACTAGACATAATTCACCCCTCCACTTT; CDR3aa: CASSRNTRHNSPLHF
d_gene: TRBD2; v_gene: TRBV7-8; j_gene: TRBJ2-1; abundance: once; CDR3nt: TGTGCCAGCAGCCAATTACTAGCGGGAGGCCCCCTGGGTGAGCAGTTCTTC; CDR3aa: CASSQLLAGGPLGEQFF
d_gene: TRBD2; v_gene: TRBV7-2; j_gene: TRBJ2-7; abundance: .; CDR3nt: TGTGCCAGCAGCCTGGGGACTAGCGGGTCATTGAAGCAGTACTTC; CDR3aa: CASSLGTSGSLKQYF
d_gene: TRBD2; v_gene: TRBV5-1; j_gene: TRBJ2-5; abundance: .; CDR3nt: TGCGCCAGCAGCTTGGACCCAGCGGGAGGGCCCGAGACCCAGTACTTC; CDR3aa: CASSLDPAGGPETQYF
d_gene: TRBD1; v_gene: TRBV5-5; j_gene: TRBJ1-5; abundance: .; CDR3nt: TGTGCCAGCAGCACTGGGACAGTCGATCAGCCCCAGCATTTT; CDR3aa: CASSTGTVDQPQHF
d_gene: .; v_gene: TRBV9; j_gene: TRBJ1-1; abundance: .; CDR3nt: TGTGCCAGCAGCCCTCGGTTGAACACTGAAGCTTTCTTT; CDR3aa: CASSPRLNTEAFF
d_gene: .; v_gene: TRBV5-4; j_gene: TRBJ2-7; abundance: .; CDR3nt: TGTGCCAGCAGCTTGGTATTGGGGAGTAGCTCCTACGAGCAGTACTTC; CDR3aa: CASSLVLGSSSYEQYF
d_gene: .; v_gene: TRBV5-1; j_gene: TRBJ2-5; abundance: .; CDR3nt: TGCGCCAGCAGCTTCGAAGAGACCCAGTACTTC; CDR3aa: CASSFEETQYF
d_gene: TRBD1; v_gene: TRBV29-1; j_gene: TRBJ2-3; abundance: .; CDR3nt: TGCAGCGTGAGGGGGCAGTATATGGATACGCAGTATTTT; CDR3aa: CSVRGQYMDTQYF
d_gene: .; v_gene: TRBV5-6; j_gene: TRBJ1-2; abundance: .; CDR3nt: TGTGCCAGCAGCTTGGGCGTAGAGGGCTATGGCTACACCTTC; CDR3aa: CASSLGVEGYGYTF
d_gene: TRBD2; v_gene: TRBV7-9; j_gene: TRBJ2-1; abundance: .; CDR3nt: TGTGCCAGCAGCGTTAGCGGGACCTCCTACAATGAGCAGTTCTTC; CDR3aa: CASSVSGTSYNEQFF
d_gene: TRBD2; v_gene: TRBV19; j_gene: TRBJ2-3; abundance: once; CDR3nt: TGTGCCAGTAGTATTACGGGGGGAGCAGATACGCAGTATTTT; CDR3aa: CASSITGGADTQYF
d_gene: .; v_gene: TRBV2; j_gene: TRBJ2-7; abundance: .; CDR3nt: TGTGCCAGCATCGGAAGTGGAGGTAGCTCCTACGAGCAGTACTTC; CDR3aa: CASIGSGGSSYEQYF
d_gene: TRBD2; v_gene: TRBV2; j_gene: TRBJ2-7; abundance: .; CDR3nt: TGTGCCAGCAGTCCGGGAGGGGTCTACGAGCAGTACTTC; CDR3aa: CASSPGGVYEQYF
d_gene: TRBD2; v_gene: TRBV6-2/TRBV6-3; j_gene: TRBJ2-1; abundance: .; CDR3nt: TGTGCCAGCAGCCTGACCCTAGCGGGGGGCAATGAGCAGTTCTTC; CDR3aa: CASSLTLAGGNEQFF
d_gene: .; v_gene: TRBV5-1; j_gene: TRBJ1-2; abundance: .; CDR3nt: TGCGCCAGCAGCTTGCAGCAAGGGGTGGGCTATGGCTACACCTTC; CDR3aa: CASSLQQGVGYGYTF
d_gene: TRBD2; v_gene: TRBV5-6; j_gene: TRBJ2-5; abundance: once; CDR3nt: TGTGCCAGCAGTTCTAGCGGGGGGGCCCGGGAGACCCAGTACTTC; CDR3aa: CASSSSGGARETQYF
d_gene: .; v_gene: TRBV7-8; j_gene: TRBJ1-1; abundance: .; CDR3nt: TGTGCCAGCAGCCGAGACAGTTTTTCGATAATGAACACTGAAGCTTTCTTT; CDR3aa: CASSRDSFSIMNTEAFF
d_gene: TRBD2; v_gene: TRBV9; j_gene: TRBJ2-7; abundance: .; CDR3nt: TGTGCCAGCAGCGTAGCTACGCTAGCGGGAGAAGGCCCTTTC; CDR3aa: CASSVATLAGEGPF
d_gene: .; v_gene: TRBV5-1; j_gene: TRBJ1-1; abundance: once; CDR3nt: TGCGCCAGCAGCCGAAACCCGGGGGTAAAGACTGAAGCTTTCTTT; CDR3aa: CASSRNPGVKTEAFF
d_gene: .; v_gene: TRBV30; j_gene: TRBJ1-3; abundance: .; CDR3nt: TGTGCCTTATACGACAGCTCTGGAAACACCATATATTTT; CDR3aa: CALYDSSGNTIYF
d_gene: TRBD1; v_gene: TRBV5-4; j_gene: TRBJ1-1; abundance: .; CDR3nt: TGTGCCAGCAGCTGGCCGGGACAGGAGTACACTGAAGCTTTCTTT; CDR3aa: CASSWPGQEYTEAFF
d_gene: .; v_gene: TRBV9; j_gene: TRBJ2-7; abundance: .; CDR3nt: TGTGCCAGCAGCGTAGGGTCCCTGAGCTTCGACGAGCAGTACTTC; CDR3aa: CASSVGSLSFDEQYF
d_gene: TRBD1; v_gene: TRBV7-6; j_gene: TRBJ2-5; abundance: once; CDR3nt: TGTGCCAGCAGTACCGGGACAGCGCCCCTCGCAGAGACCCAGTACTTC; CDR3aa: CASSTGTAPLAETQYF
d_gene: .; v_gene: TRBV7-2; j_gene: TRBJ1-5; abundance: .; CDR3nt: TGTGCCAGCAGCTTCGACAGGAGCAATCAGCCCCAGCATTTT; CDR3aa: CASSFDRSNQPQHF
d_gene: TRBD1; v_gene: TRBV6-1; j_gene: TRBJ1-6; abundance: .; CDR3nt: TGTGCCAGCAGTGAGCCGGGACAGAGCTCCTATAATTCACCCCTCCACTTT; CDR3aa: CASSEPGQSSYNSPLHF
d_gene: .; v_gene: TRBV12-3/TRBV12-4; j_gene: TRBJ1-1; abundance: few; CDR3nt: TGTGCCAGCAGCCTAACAGCCAACACTGAAGCTTTCTTT; CDR3aa: CASSLTANTEAFF
d_gene: .; v_gene: TRBV6-1; j_gene: TRBJ1-6; abundance: .; CDR3nt: TGTGCCAGCAGTGAAATGACAGGACATTCACCCCTCCACTTT; CDR3aa: CASSEMTGHSPLHF
d_gene: .; v_gene: TRBV3-1/TRBV3-2; j_gene: TRBJ1-1; abundance: .; CDR3nt: TGTGCCAGCAGCCAAGGGGGCGCGGATACTGAAGCTTTCTTT; CDR3aa: CASSQGGADTEAFF